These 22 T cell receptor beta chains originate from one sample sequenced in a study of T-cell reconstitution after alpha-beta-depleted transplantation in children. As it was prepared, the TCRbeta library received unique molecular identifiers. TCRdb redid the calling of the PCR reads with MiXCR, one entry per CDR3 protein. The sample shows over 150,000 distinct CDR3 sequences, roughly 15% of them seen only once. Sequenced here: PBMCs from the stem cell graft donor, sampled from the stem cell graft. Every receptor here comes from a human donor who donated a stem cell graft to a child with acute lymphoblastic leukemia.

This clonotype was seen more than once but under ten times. The CDR3 reads CASSFGDNEQFF. The CDR3 DNA reads as TGTGCCAGCAGTTTCGGAGACAATGAGCAGTTCTTC. V is TRBV12-3 or TRBV12-4 and J is TRBJ2-1; no clear D. The CDR3 is made up of 12 amino acids. Deletions cut 3 bases from V and 5 bases from J, with 5 bases between.

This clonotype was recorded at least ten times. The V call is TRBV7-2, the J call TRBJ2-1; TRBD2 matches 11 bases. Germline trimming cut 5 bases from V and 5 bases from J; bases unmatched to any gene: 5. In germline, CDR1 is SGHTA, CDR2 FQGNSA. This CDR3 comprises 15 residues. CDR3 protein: CASSLTSGTNNEQFF. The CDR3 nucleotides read TGTGCCAGCAGCCTGACTAGCGGGACCAACAATGAGCAGTTCTTC.

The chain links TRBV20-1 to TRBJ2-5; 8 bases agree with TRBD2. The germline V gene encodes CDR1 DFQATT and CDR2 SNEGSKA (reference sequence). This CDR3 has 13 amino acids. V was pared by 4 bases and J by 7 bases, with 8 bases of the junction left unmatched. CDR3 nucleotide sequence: TGCAGTGCTAAGGATAGCGGGGATGGGACCCAGTACTTC. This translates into CSAKDSGDGTQYF.

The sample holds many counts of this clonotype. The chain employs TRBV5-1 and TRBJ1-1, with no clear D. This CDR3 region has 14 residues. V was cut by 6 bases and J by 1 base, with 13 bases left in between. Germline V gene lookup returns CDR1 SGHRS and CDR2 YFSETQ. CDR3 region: CASNPGFSNTEAFF. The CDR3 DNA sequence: TGCGCCAGCAACCCGGGCTTCTCGAACACTGAAGCTTTCTTT.

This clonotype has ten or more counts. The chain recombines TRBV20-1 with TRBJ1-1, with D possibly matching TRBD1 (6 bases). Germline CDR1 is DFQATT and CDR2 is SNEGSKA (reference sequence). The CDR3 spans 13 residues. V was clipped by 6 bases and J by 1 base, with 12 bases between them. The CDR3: CSATGTPNTEAFF. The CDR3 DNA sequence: TGCAGTGCCACCGGGACACCGAACACTGAAGCTTTCTTT.

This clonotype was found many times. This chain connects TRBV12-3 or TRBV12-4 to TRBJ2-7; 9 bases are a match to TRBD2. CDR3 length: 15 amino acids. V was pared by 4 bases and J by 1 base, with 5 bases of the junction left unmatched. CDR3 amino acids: CASSSRTSVSYEQYF. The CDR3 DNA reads TGTGCCAGCAGTTCACGGACTAGCGTTTCCTACGAGCAGTACTTC.

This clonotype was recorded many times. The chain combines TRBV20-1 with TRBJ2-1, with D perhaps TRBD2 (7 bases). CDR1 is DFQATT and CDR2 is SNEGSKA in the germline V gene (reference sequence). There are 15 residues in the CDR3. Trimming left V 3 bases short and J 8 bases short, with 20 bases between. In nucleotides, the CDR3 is TGCAGTGCTAGCCCCCTGGGGGCGGGAGACGATGAGCAGTTCTTC. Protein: CSASPLGAGDDEQFF.

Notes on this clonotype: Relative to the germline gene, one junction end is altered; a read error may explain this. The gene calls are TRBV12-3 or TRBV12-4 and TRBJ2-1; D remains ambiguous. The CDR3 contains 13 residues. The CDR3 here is CTSSCGAYNEQFF. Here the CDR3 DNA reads TGTACCAGCAGTTGTGGGGCCTACAATGAGCAGTTCTTC.

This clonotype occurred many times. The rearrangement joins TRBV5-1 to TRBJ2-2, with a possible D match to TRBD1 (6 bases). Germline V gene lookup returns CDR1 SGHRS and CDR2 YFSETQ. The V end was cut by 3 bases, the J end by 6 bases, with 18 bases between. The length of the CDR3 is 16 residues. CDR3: CASSSGQPVGAGELFF. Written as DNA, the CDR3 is TGCGCCAGCAGCTCCGGACAGCCAGTCGGGGCCGGGGAGCTGTTTTTT.

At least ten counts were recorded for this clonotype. The CDR3 here is CASSRYDSNQPQHF. CDR3 bases: TGTGCCAGCTCACGTTACGATAGCAATCAGCCCCAGCATTTT. The chain recombines TRBV18 with TRBJ1-5; unclear D gene. Germline assignment: CDR1 KGHSH and CDR2 LQKENI. Trimming shortened V by 4 bases and J by 0 bases, and 7 bases separated the two germline ends. The CDR3 is 14 amino acids. The full variable domain, with the rest looked up from reference TRBV18 and TRBJ1-5, is NAGVMQNPRHLVRRRGQEARLRCSPMKGHSHVYWYRQLPEEGLKFMVYLQKENIIDESGMPKERFSAEFPKEGPSILRIQQVVRGDSAAYFCASSRYDSNQPQHFGDGTRLSIL.

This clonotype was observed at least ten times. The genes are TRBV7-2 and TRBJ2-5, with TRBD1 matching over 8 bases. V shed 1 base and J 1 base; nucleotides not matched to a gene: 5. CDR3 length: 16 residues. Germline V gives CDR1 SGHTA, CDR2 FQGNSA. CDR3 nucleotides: TGTGCCAGCAGCTTAGTGACAGGGGAGTTCCAAGAGACCCAGTACTTC. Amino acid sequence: CASSLVTGEFQETQYF.

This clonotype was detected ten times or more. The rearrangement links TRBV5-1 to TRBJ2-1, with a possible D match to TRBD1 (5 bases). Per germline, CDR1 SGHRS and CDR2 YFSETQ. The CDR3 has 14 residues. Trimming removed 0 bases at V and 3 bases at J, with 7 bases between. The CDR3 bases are TGCGCCAGCAGCTTGGAACAGGTCTACAATGAGCAGTTCTTC. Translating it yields CASSLEQVYNEQFF. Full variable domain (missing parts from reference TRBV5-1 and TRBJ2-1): KAGVTQTPRYLIKTRGQQVTLSCSPISGHRSVSWYQQTPGQGLQFLFEYFSETQRNKGNFPGRFSGRQFSNSRSEMNVSTLELGDSALYLCASSLEQVYNEQFFGPGTRLTVL.

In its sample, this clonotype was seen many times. The CDR3 region is CASSPGGPEQYF. In DNA, the CDR3 is TGTGCCAGCAGTCCAGGGGGTCCAGAGCAGTACTTC. This chain links TRBV28 with TRBJ2-7; 7 nucleotides line up with TRBD1. V shed 5 bases, J shed 7 bases, and the junction held 5 bases outside the gene matches. In germline, CDR1 is MDHEN, CDR2 SYDVKM. This CDR3 is 12 amino acids long.

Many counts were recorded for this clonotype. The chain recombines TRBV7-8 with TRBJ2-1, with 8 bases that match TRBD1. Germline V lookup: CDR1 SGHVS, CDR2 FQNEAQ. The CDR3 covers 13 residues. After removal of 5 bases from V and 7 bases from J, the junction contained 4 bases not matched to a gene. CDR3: CASSTDRANEQFF. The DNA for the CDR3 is TGTGCCAGCAGCACGGACAGGGCAAATGAGCAGTTCTTC.

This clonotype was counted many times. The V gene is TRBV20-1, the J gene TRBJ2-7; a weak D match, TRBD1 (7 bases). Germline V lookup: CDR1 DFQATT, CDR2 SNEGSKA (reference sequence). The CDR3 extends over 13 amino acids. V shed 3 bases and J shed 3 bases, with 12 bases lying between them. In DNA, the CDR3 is TGCAGTGCTAGTGCGGGACAGCGCTACGAGCAGTACTTC. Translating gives CSASAGQRYEQYF.

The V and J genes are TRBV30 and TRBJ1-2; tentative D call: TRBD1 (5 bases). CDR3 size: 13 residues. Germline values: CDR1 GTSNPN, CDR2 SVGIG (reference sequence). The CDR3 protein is CASYDSTNYGYTF. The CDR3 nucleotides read TGTGCTTCGTACGACAGTACTAACTATGGCTACACCTTC.

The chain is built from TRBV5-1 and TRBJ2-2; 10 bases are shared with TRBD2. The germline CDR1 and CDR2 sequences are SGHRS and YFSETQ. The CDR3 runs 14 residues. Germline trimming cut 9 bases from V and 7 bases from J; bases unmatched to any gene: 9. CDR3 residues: CATKLAGNRGELFF. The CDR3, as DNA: TGCGCCACGAAACTAGCGGGGAACCGCGGGGAGCTGTTTTTT.

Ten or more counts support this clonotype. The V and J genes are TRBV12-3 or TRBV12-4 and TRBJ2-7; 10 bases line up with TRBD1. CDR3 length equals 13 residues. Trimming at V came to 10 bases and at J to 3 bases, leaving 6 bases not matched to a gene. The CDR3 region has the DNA TGTGCCATCGCAAGGACAGGGGGCTACGAGCAGTACTTC. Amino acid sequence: CAIARTGGYEQYF.

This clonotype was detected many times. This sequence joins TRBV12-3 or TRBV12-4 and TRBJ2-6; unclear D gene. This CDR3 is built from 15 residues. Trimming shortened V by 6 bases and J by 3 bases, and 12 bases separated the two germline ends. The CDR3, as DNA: TGTGCCAGCAGCTCCCCGGGCCGTGGGGCCAACGTCCTGACTTTC. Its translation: CASSSPGRGANVLTF.

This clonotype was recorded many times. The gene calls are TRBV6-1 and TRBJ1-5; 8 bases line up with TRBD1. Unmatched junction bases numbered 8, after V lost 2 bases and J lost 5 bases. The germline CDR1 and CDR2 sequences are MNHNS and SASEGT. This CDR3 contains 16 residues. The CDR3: CASSERSRGRHQPQHF. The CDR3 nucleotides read TGTGCCAGCAGTGAACGCTCCAGGGGGCGGCATCAGCCCCAGCATTTT.

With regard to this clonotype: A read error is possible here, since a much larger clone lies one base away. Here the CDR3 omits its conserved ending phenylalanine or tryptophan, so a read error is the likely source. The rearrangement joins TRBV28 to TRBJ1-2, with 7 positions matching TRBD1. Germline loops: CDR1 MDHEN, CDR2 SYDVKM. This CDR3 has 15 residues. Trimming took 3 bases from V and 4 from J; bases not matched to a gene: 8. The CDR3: CASSFGGQETYGYTL. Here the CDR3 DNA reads TGTGCCAGCAGTTTCGGAGGACAGGAGACCTATGGCTACACCTTG.

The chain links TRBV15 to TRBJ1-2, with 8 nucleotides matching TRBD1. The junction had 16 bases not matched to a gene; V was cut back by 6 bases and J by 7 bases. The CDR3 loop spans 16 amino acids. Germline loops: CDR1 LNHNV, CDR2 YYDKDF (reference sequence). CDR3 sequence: CATRGGFAGGEFGYTF. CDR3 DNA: TGTGCCACCAGGGGGGGATTCGCAGGGGGCGAATTTGGCTACACCTTC.